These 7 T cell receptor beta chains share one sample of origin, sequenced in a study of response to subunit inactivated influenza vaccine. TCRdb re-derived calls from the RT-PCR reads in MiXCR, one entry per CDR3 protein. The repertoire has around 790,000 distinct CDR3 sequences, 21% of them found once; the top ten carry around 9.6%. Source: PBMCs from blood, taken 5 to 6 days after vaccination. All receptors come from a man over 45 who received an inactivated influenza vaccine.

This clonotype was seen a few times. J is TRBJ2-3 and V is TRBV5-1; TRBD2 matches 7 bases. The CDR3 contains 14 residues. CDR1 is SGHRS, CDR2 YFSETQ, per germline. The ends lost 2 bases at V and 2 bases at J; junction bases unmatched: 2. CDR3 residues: CASSLRLATDTQYF. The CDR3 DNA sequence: TGCGCCAGCAGCTTAAGACTAGCCACAGATACGCAGTATTTT.

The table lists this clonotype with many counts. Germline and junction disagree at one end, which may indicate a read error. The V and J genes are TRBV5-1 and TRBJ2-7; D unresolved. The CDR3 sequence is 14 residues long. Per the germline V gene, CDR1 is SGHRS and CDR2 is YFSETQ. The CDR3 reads CASSLAGVSYEQYF. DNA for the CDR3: TGTGCCAGCAGCTTAGCTGGAGTTTCCTACGAGCAGTACTTC.

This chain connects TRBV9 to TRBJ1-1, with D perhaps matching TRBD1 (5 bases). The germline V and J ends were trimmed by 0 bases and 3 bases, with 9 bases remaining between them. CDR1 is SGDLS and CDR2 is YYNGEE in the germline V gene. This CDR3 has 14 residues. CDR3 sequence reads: CASSVGGRDTEAFF. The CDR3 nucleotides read TGTGCCAGCAGCGTAGGGGGCAGGGACACTGAAGCTTTCTTT.

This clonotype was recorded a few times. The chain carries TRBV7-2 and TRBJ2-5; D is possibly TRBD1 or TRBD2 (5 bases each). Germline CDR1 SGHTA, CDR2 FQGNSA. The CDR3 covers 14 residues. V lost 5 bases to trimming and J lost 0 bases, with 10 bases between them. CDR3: CASSGGSYQETQYF. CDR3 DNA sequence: TGTGCCAGCAGCGGGGGATCGTACCAAGAGACCCAGTACTTC.

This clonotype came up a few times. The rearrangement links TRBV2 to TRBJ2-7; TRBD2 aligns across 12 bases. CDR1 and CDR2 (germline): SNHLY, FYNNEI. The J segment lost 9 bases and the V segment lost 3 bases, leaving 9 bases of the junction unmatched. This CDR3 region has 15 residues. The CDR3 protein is CASSEQTSGSGLQYF. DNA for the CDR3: TGTGCCAGCAGTGAGCAGACTAGCGGGAGTGGGTTGCAGTACTTC.

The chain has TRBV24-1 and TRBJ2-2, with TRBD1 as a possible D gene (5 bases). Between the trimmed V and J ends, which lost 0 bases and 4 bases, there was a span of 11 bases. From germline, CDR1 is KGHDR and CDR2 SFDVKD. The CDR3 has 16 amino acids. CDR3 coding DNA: TGTGCCACCAGTGATTTGGGCAGGGTCGGCACCGGGGAGCTGTTTTTT. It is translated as CATSDLGRVGTGELFF.

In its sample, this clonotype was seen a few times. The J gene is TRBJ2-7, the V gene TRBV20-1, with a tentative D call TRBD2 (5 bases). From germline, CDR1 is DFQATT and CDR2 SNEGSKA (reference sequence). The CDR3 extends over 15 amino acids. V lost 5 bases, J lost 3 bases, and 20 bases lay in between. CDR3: CSAENRNGVRYEQYF. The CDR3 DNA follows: TGCAGTGCTGAAAATCGAAACGGGGTGCGCTACGAGCAGTACTTC.